This T cell receptor (beta chain) was identified in a study of regulatory T cells in long-lasting Graves disease. The CDR3 is 15 residues long. Trimming at V came to 2 bases and at J to 2 bases, leaving 3 bases not matched to a gene. In germline, CDR1 is SGHTA, CDR2 FQGNSA. Researchers made TCR beta libraries by using iRepertoire HTBI primers and running Arm-PCR on CDR3 regions. TCRdb re-analysed the multiplex PCR reads in MiXCR, keeping a single row per CDR3 protein. The sample yields 350,000 to 450,000 distinct CDR3 sequences, 10% to 15% seen once. Described time point: newly diagnosed GD, antithyroid drugs for less than 3 months. Generation of the TCR library employed RNA extracted from PBMCs. This clonotype occurred a few times. The sample was also reused in another study, on T cells in Graves' hyperthyroidism and ophthalmopathy.

The J gene is TRBJ1-3, the V gene TRBV7-2; TRBD1 agrees at 7 bases. The TCR was taken from a young woman with Graves disease. The sample here was peripheral blood mononuclear cells (PBMCs), taken at new diagnosis, from a patient treated with antithyroid drugs. The CDR3 DNA reads TGTGCCAGCAGCTTAACAGGGGCCCCTGGAAACACCATATATTTT. It specifies CASSLTGAPGNTIYF.